These 16 T cell receptor beta chains came from one sample sequenced in a study of cytomegalovirus exposure and HLA in healthy donors. The PCR employed 60 Vbeta primers together with 13 Jbeta primers. Profiling relied on immunoSEQ multiplex PCR, and the TCRdb table lists in-frame clones only, not all of them. The data show around 140,000 clones, roughly 80% seen once. Sequenced material: PBMCs. All receptors come from a female donor in good health and CMV-seronegative.

In its sample, this clone was seen a few times. The CDR3 DNA sequence: TGTGCCAGCAGCTTCCTCGACAGCATCCGCTCCTACAATGAGCAGTTCTTC. Encoded protein: CASSFLDSIRSYNEQFF. The chain recombines TRBV5-4 with TRBJ2-1; D may be TRBD1 (5 bases). The germline CDR1 and CDR2 sequences are SGHNT and YYREEE (reference sequence). CDR3 length: 17 amino acids. The V end lost 2 bases, the J end lost 0 bases, and 15 bases lay between the germline ends.

The chain has TRBV27 and TRBJ1-3; D is unresolved. Trimming took 5 bases from V and 1 from J, leaving 12 bases between them. The CDR3 sequence is 15 residues long. In germline, CDR1 is MNHEY, CDR2 SMNVEV (reference sequence). The DNA for the CDR3 is TGTGCCAGCAGTCGGGGAAGGGATTCTGGAAACACCATATATTTT. Translating it yields CASSRGRDSGNTIYF.

The chain has TRBV5-1 and TRBJ2-1; 11 bases fit TRBD1. Germline CDR1 reads SGHRS; CDR2 reads YFSETQ. The junction had 9 bases not matched to a gene; V was cut back by 4 bases and J by 6 bases. CDR3 length: 16 residues. The CDR3 region has the DNA TGCGCCAGCAGCATCAGCCCCGGGACAGGGGGCAATGAGCAGTTCTTC. It encodes CASSISPGTGGNEQFF.

The chain is built from TRBV6-5 and TRBJ1-1; a possible D gene is TRBD1 (6 bases). The V gene lost 6 bases and the J gene lost 10 bases, with 15 bases spanning the gap. The CDR3 is made up of 12 amino acids. In germline, CDR1 is MNHEY, CDR2 SVGAGI. Written as DNA, the CDR3 is TGTGCCAGCAGAATCAGGGGTCGAGTAGCTTTCTTT. It translates to CASRIRGRVAFF.

This clone came up once. The V gene is TRBV11-1, the J gene TRBJ2-3, with 11 positions matching TRBD2. The CDR3 length is 16 residues. CDR1 is SGHAT and CDR2 is FQDESV in the germline V gene (reference sequence). The junction had 11 bases not matched to a gene; V was cut back by 5 bases and J by 7 bases. The CDR3 region is CASSLLASGRLHTQYF. DNA of the CDR3: TGTGCCAGCAGCCTGTTGGCTAGCGGGAGGTTACATACGCAGTATTTT.

This clone showed up just once. The rearrangement uses TRBV10-2 and TRBJ2-3, with 8 positions matching TRBD1. Losses at the gene ends were 6 bases for V and 0 bases for J; bases not matched to a gene: 5. The CDR3 sequence is 15 residues long. Per the germline V gene, CDR1 is WSHSY and CDR2 is SAAADI. CDR3 DNA sequence: TGCGCCAGCAGAGAGACAGGGGCTAGCACAGATACGCAGTATTTT. This encodes CASRETGASTDTQYF.

The gene calls are TRBV10-3 and TRBJ1-5, with D perhaps matching TRBD1 (6 bases). This CDR3 region has 19 residues. In germline, CDR1 is ENHRY, CDR2 SYGVKD. V was trimmed by 4 bases and J by 0 bases, leaving 22 bases between them. This CDR3 reads CAISAYVGAAGSSNQPQHF. In DNA, the CDR3 is TGTGCCATCAGTGCATATGTGGGGGCAGCAGGGAGTAGCAATCAGCCCCAGCATTTT.

The genes are TRBV6-5 and TRBJ2-3; 8 bases line up with TRBD1. V was pared by 2 bases and J by 3 bases, with 7 bases of the junction left unmatched. CDR1 is MNHEY and CDR2 is SVGAGI in the germline V gene. CDR3 length: 16 residues. The CDR3 loop reads CASSYPGQGRTDTQYF. Written as DNA, the CDR3 is TGTGCCAGCAGTTACCCAGGACAGGGAAGGACAGATACGCAGTATTTT.

The chain couples TRBV7-8 to TRBJ1-5, with D possibly matching TRBD1 (6 bases). The CDR3 loop spans 17 amino acids. Germline V gene lookup returns CDR1 SGHVS and CDR2 FQNEAQ. V lost 5 bases, J lost 6 bases, and 23 bases lay in between. The CDR3 DNA reads TGTGCCAGCAGCCCCACCCCAAGACAGGAAAAACCTCAGCCCCAGCATTTT. Protein sequence: CASSPTPRQEKPQPQHF.

This chain links TRBV7-8 with TRBJ1-1; tentative D call: TRBD1 (6 bases). V was clipped by 5 bases and J by 0 bases, with 25 bases between them. The germline V gene encodes CDR1 SGHVS and CDR2 FQNEAQ. This CDR3 is 19 amino acids long. CDR3 DNA sequence: TGTGCCAGCAGCCCTGGCAGGGGTTCTGGCCGCCTGATGAACACTGAAGCTTTCTTT. Translated: CASSPGRGSGRLMNTEAFF. The whole variable domain, filled in from reference TRBV7-8 and TRBJ1-1, reads GAGVSQSPRYKVAKRGQDVALRCDPISGHVSLFWYQQALGQGPEFLTYFQNEAQLDKSGLPSDRFFAERPEGSVSTLKIQRTQQEDSAVYLCASSPGRGSGRLMNTEAFFGQGTRLTVV.

The genes are TRBV4-1 and TRBJ1-3, with 8 nucleotides matching TRBD1. Germline CDR1 is MGHRA and CDR2 is YSYEKL. The length of the CDR3 is 17 residues. Germline trimming cut 3 bases from V and 0 bases from J; bases unmatched to any gene: 7. The CDR3 protein is CASSQGNTGGSGNTIYF. CDR3 bases: TGCGCCAGCAGCCAGGGCAATACAGGGGGCTCTGGAAACACCATATATTTT.

The chain uses TRBV5-1 and TRBJ2-1; 8 bases line up with TRBD2. The CDR3 runs 14 residues. J gave up 3 bases and V 6 bases, and 5 bases lay outside the gene matches. Germline-derived CDR1 and CDR2 are SGHRS and YFSETQ. The CDR3 loop reads CASKAGGFYNEQFF. The CDR3 coding sequence is TGCGCCAGCAAGGCGGGAGGATTCTACAATGAGCAGTTCTTC. Drawing the rest from reference TRBV5-1 and TRBJ2-1, the complete variable domain is KAGVTQTPRYLIKTRGQQVTLSCSPISGHRSVSWYQQTPGQGLQFLFEYFSETQRNKGNFPGRFSGRQFSNSRSEMNVSTLELGDSALYLCASKAGGFYNEQFFGPGTRLTVL.

CDR3 DNA sequence: TGTGCCAGCAGGTCGGCGGGGGGGGCCTACGAGCAGTACTTC. Translating it yields CASRSAGGAYEQYF. The chain recombines TRBV11-2 with TRBJ2-7; 9 bases line up with TRBD2. CDR3 length equals 14 residues. Trimming cost V 6 bases and J 2 bases; bases outside gene matches: 5. Germline CDR1 and CDR2: SGHAT and FQNNGV.

This chain links TRBV4-2 with TRBJ2-7, with 7 bases aligning to TRBD2. V was clipped by 1 base and J by 6 bases; unmatched bases: 12. Germline CDR1 is LGHNA and CDR2 is YNFKEQ. The CDR3 totals 16 residues. The CDR3 DNA reads as TGTGCCAGCAGCCAAGCTGGGAGGGGTAGAAGTGGCGAGCAGTACTTC. Translation: CASSQAGRGRSGEQYF.

The chain combines TRBV5-4 with TRBJ1-1; 7 bases map to TRBD1. There are 14 residues in the CDR3. The junction had 5 bases not matched to a gene; V was cut back by 4 bases and J by 2 bases. CDR1 and CDR2 from the germline V gene are SGHNT and YYREEE (reference sequence). The DNA of the CDR3 is TGTGCCAGCAGCCCTGGGACAGTTAACACTGAAGCTTTCTTT. Encoded protein: CASSPGTVNTEAFF.

DNA for the CDR3: TGTGCCAGCAGTGACTCGCGGGGGGGCACAGATACGCAGTATTTT. Translation gives CASSDSRGGTDTQYF. This sequence joins TRBV6-4 and TRBJ2-3; 8 bases align to TRBD2. Germline-derived CDR1 and CDR2 are MRHNA and SNTAGT. V gave up 0 bases and J gave up 1 base; unmatched junction bases: 0. The length of the CDR3 is 15 residues.